The 15 T cell receptor beta chains below were found in one sample sequenced in a study of identical twins. Each CDR3 protein gets one entry after TCRdb re-called the 5' RACE reads with MiXCR. This sample has more than 600,000 distinct CDR3 sequences, with around a sixth found just once. A further study also used this sample, focusing on T cells expressing NK-cell markers.

Sequencing was performed on PBMCs. The receptors were sampled from a woman younger than 30 in good health.

The chain carries TRBV28 and TRBJ2-3, with 7 positions matching TRBD2. Germline V gene sequence: CDR1 MDHEN, CDR2 SYDVKM. The CDR3 runs 15 residues. Losses at the gene ends were 5 bases for V and 7 bases for J; bases not matched to a gene: 12. The CDR3 bases are TGTGCCAGCAGTACGCCCGAAGCGGGGAGTTATACGCAGTATTTT. Translating gives CASSTPEAGSYTQYF.

The chain joins TRBV27 to TRBJ1-4; D uncertain. This CDR3 region has 13 residues. Germline CDR1 reads MNHEY; CDR2 reads SMNVEV (reference sequence). V dropped 0 bases and J dropped 7 bases, with 6 bases sitting between them. The CDR3 sequence is CASSLSFSEKLFF. DNA of the CDR3: TGTGCCAGCAGTTTATCGTTTTCTGAAAAACTGTTTTTT.

CDR3 nucleotides: TGTGCCAGCAGCAAAAGGTTGGGGAGGTCTGAAGCTTTCTTT. It translates to CASSKRLGRSEAFF. The chain uses TRBV12-3 or TRBV12-4 and TRBJ1-1; unclear D gene. V lost 6 bases and J lost 6, with 17 bases in between. The CDR3 length is 14 residues.

In its sample, this clonotype was seen a few times. This rearrangement joins TRBV5-1 to TRBJ2-7; D is possibly TRBD2 (5 bases). The CDR3 covers 13 residues. Trimming shortened V by 5 bases and J by 6 bases, and 15 bases separated the two germline ends. Germline values: CDR1 SGHRS, CDR2 YFSETQ. The CDR3 sequence: CASRPDFRTEQYF. The CDR3 nucleotides read TGCGCCAGCAGACCGGACTTCCGCACCGAGCAGTACTTC.

In this sample, this clonotype turned up a few times. The J gene is TRBJ2-5, the V gene TRBV7-2, with unresolved D. The CDR3 has 12 residues. CDR1 is SGHTA, CDR2 FQGNSA, per germline. V was shortened by 6 bases and J by 7 bases, with 12 bases between the two germline ends. The CDR3 coding sequence is TGTGCCAGCAGTAGATTGTTGGGGACCCAGTACTTC. This sequence encodes CASSRLLGTQYF.

CDR3 sequence reads: CSARAPGQGTDTQYF. CDR3 DNA sequence: TGCAGTGCTAGAGCCCCGGGACAGGGCACAGATACGCAGTATTTT. This chain links TRBV20-1 with TRBJ2-3, with 8 bases lining up with TRBD1. This CDR3 spans 15 amino acids. CDR1 and CDR2 from the germline V gene are DFQATT and SNEGSKA (reference sequence). Losses at the gene ends were 1 base for V and 1 base for J; bases not matched to a gene: 4.

This chain connects TRBV3-1 to TRBJ2-1; the match to TRBD2 covers 15 bases. Germline V gene sequence: CDR1 LGHDT, CDR2 YNNKEL (reference sequence). Germline trimming cut 1 base from V and 8 bases from J; bases unmatched to any gene: 6. The CDR3 sequence is 17 residues long. CDR3 protein: CASSQGTSGRAVDEQFF. CDR3 nucleotides: TGTGCCAGCAGCCAAGGGACTAGCGGGAGGGCCGTAGATGAGCAGTTCTTC.

This clonotype was observed once. The V call is TRBV18, the J call TRBJ2-3; D is uncertain. Trimming pared 4 bases from V and 6 bases from J, leaving 11 bases between. The CDR3 is made up of 13 amino acids. Germline V gene lookup returns CDR1 KGHSH and CDR2 LQKENI. CDR3 bases: TGTGCCAGCTCACGAGACGCCGGGGATACGCAGTATTTT. This encodes CASSRDAGDTQYF.

In its sample, this clonotype was seen once. The chain links TRBV20-1 to TRBJ1-4; D call uncertain. The CDR3 is 15 residues long. Trimming cost V 7 bases and J 1 base, with 16 bases left between them. Germline V gene lookup returns CDR1 DFQATT and CDR2 SNEGSKA (reference sequence). CDR3 loop: CSVHRLGETNEKLFF. DNA for the CDR3: TGCAGTGTTCATCGGTTAGGAGAAACTAATGAAAAACTGTTTTTT.

This clonotype showed up just a few times. The genes are TRBV7-6 and TRBJ2-7, with TRBD2 matching 9 bases. There are 15 residues in the CDR3. V dropped 5 bases and J dropped 0; count of bases not matched to a gene: 5. CDR1 is SGHVS, CDR2 FNYEAQ, per germline. CDR3 region: CASSRVSGSSYEQYF. The CDR3 DNA is TGTGCCAGCAGCCGAGTTAGCGGGAGCTCCTACGAGCAGTACTTC.

V is TRBV15 and J is TRBJ2-6; D is uncertain. The CDR3 runs 15 residues. Trimming left V 5 bases short and J 0 bases short, with 8 bases between. From germline, CDR1 is LNHNV and CDR2 YYDKDF (reference sequence). The CDR3 DNA follows: TGTGCCACCAGCGTCTGGTCCTCTGGGGCCAACGTCCTGACTTTC. It yields the protein CATSVWSSGANVLTF.

As concerns this clonotype: A clone one base away is much larger, so this may be a read error. V usage is TRBV4-2 and J usage is TRBJ1-1; a possible D gene is TRBD1 (6 bases). Trimming removed 4 bases at V and 1 base at J, with 10 bases between. The CDR3 covers 14 residues. CDR1 and CDR2 (germline): LGHNA, YNFKEQ. CDR3 region: CASSPGQKNTEAFF. The CDR3 coding sequence is TGTGCCAGCAGCCCAGGACAGAAGAACACTGAAGCTTTCTTT.

This chain links TRBV12-5 with TRBJ2-7; TRBD1 aligns across 7 bases. After removal of 3 bases from V and 3 bases from J, the junction contained 5 bases not matched to a gene. The CDR3 is made up of 14 amino acids. Germline loops: CDR1 LGHNT, CDR2 FRNRAP. The CDR3, as DNA: TGTGCTAGTGGTTTAAGGGACAGAGACTACGAGCAGTACTTC. As protein: CASGLRDRDYEQYF.

The chain links TRBV6-5 to TRBJ2-1; 11 nucleotides align to TRBD2. The V and J ends lost 2 bases and 6 bases, in that order; junction bases with no gene match: 6. The CDR3 consists of 16 residues. Germline-derived CDR1 and CDR2 are MNHEY and SVGAGI. CDR3 nucleotides: TGTGCCAGCAGTTACAGTGGTAGCGGGAGGGGCAATGAGCAGTTCTTC. Translation: CASSYSGSGRGNEQFF.

This clonotype was seen more than once but under ten times. The chain couples TRBV12-3 or TRBV12-4 to TRBJ1-6; 7 bases agree with TRBD1. The trim removed 3 bases at V and 12 bases at J, leaving 2 bases unmatched. There are 12 residues in the CDR3. CDR3 coding DNA: TGTGCCAGCAGTTTGGCAGGGGGACCCCTCCACTTT. It specifies CASSLAGGPLHF.